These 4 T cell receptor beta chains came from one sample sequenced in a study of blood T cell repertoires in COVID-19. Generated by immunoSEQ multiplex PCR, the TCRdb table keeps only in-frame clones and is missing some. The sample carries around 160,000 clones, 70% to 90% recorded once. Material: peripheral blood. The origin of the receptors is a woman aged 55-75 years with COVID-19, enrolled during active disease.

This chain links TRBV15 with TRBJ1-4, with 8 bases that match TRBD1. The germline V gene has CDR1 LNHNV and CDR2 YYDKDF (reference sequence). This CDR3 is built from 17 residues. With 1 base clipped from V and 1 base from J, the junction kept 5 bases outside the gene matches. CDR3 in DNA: TGTGCCACCAGCAGAGGCAATACAGGGGGAACTAATGAAAAACTGTTTTTT. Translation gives CATSRGNTGGTNEKLFF. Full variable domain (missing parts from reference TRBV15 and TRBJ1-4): DAMVIQNPRYQVTQFGKPVTLSCSQTLNHNVMYWYQQKSSQAPKLLFHYYDKDFNNEADTPDNFQSRRPNTSFCFLDIRSPGLGDTAMYLCATSRGNTGGTNEKLFFGSGTQLSVL.

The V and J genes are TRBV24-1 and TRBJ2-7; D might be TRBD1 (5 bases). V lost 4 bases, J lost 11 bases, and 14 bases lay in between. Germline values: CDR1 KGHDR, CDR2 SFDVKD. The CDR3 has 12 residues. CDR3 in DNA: TGTGCCACCAGTGACAGAGACAGAGAAGAGTACTTC. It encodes CATSDRDREEYF.

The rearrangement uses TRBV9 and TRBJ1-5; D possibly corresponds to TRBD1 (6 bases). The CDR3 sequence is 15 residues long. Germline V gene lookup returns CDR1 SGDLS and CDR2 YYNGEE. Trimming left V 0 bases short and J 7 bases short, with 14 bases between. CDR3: CASSVAGGAEQPQHF. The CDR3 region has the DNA TGTGCCAGCAGCGTAGCGGGGGGCGCGGAACAGCCCCAGCATTTT.

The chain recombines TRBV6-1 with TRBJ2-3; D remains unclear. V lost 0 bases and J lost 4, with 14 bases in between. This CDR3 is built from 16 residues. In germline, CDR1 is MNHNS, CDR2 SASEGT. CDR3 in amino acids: CASSEARFNYADTQYF. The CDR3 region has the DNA TGTGCCAGCAGTGAAGCTCGCTTTAACTATGCAGATACGCAGTATTTT.